The 25 T cell receptor beta chains presented below share a single source sample, sequenced in a study of cytomegalovirus exposure and HLA in healthy donors. PCR used 60 Vbeta primers and 13 Jbeta primers. The data were produced by immunoSEQ multiplex PCR, yet TCRdb's version contains in-frame clones alone and is incomplete. The profile shows about 62,000 clones, more than 70% of them singletons. Sequenced: PBMCs. All receptors come from a man between 18 and 35 years old in good health and CMV-seronegative.

The V and J genes are TRBV10-2 and TRBJ1-6; possible D gene TRBD1, 6 bases. Looked up from germline, CDR1 is WSHSY and CDR2 is SAAADI. This CDR3 comprises 16 residues. The V end was cut by 3 bases, the J end by 4 bases, with 13 bases between. CDR3: CASSEGGLGYNSPLHF. The CDR3 DNA sequence: TGCGCCAGCAGTGAAGGGGGACTAGGTTATAATTCACCCCTCCACTTT.

CDR3 in amino acids: CASSFLSTDTQYF. As DNA, the CDR3 is TGTGCCAGCAGCTTTCTAAGCACAGATACGCAGTATTTT. The chain is built from TRBV5-6 and TRBJ2-3; D not resolved. The CDR3 spans 13 residues. V lost 2 bases to trimming and J lost 0 bases, with 4 bases between them. Germline CDR1 SGHDT, CDR2 YYEEEE.

This rearrangement joins TRBV6-4 to TRBJ2-5; no reliable D call. V lost 5 bases and J 4 bases, leaving 11 bases between the germline ends. The CDR3 sequence is 13 residues long. Germline CDR1 reads MRHNA; CDR2 reads SNTAGT. The CDR3 coding sequence is TGTGCCAGCAGTACCCTCGCCGGAGAGACCCAGTACTTC. Protein: CASSTLAGETQYF.

This chain links TRBV11-2 with TRBJ2-5; D is perhaps TRBD2 (7 bases). The V end was cut by 7 bases, the J end by 2 bases, with 20 bases between. The CDR3 is 16 amino acids. Germline V gene data show CDR1 as SGHAT and CDR2 as FQNNGV. This CDR3 is CASTEGVAGLQETQYF. The CDR3 nucleotides are TGTGCCAGCACCGAGGGGGTAGCGGGCCTACAAGAGACCCAGTACTTC. Combining the CDR3 with reference TRBV11-2 and TRBJ2-5 gives the whole variable domain EAGVAQSPRYKIIEKRQSVAFWCNPISGHATLYWYQQILGQGPKLLIQFQNNGVVDDSQLPKDRFSAERLKGVDSTLKIQPAKLEDSAVYLCASTEGVAGLQETQYFGPGTRLLVL.

The chain couples TRBV14 to TRBJ2-1; TRBD2 agrees at 7 bases. CDR1 is SGHDN and CDR2 is FVKESK in the germline V gene. The CDR3 is 13 amino acids. V dropped 5 bases and J dropped 12; count of bases not matched to a gene: 10. As DNA, the CDR3 is TGTGCCAGCAGCTTTGGACTAGGCCGGTTGCAGTTCTTC. Translated, it gives CASSFGLGRLQFF.

The chain uses TRBV4-1 and TRBJ1-1, with a tentative D call TRBD1 (6 bases). Per the germline V gene, CDR1 is MGHRA and CDR2 is YSYEKL. The CDR3 consists of 15 residues. V lost 4 bases and J 4 bases, leaving 16 bases between the germline ends. The CDR3 region is CASSPLGAEATEAFF. The CDR3 region has the DNA TGCGCCAGCAGCCCCTTGGGGGCGGAGGCCACTGAAGCTTTCTTT.

This rearrangement joins TRBV27 to TRBJ1-1; possible D gene TRBD1, 5 bases. The CDR3 runs to 14 residues. Trimming stripped 5 bases from V and 5 bases from J, with 15 bases between. The germline CDR1 and CDR2 sequences are MNHEY and SMNVEV (reference sequence). This chain's CDR3 is CASSRGGSGTEAFF. For the CDR3, the DNA is TGTGCCAGCAGTCGGGGGGGGAGTGGGACTGAAGCTTTCTTT.

The V call is TRBV27, the J call TRBJ1-1, with a weak D call TRBD1 (5 bases). In germline, CDR1 is MNHEY, CDR2 SMNVEV (reference sequence). The CDR3 totals 13 residues. V shed 8 bases and J shed 3 bases, with 13 bases lying between them. The CDR3 DNA sequence: TGTGCCAGCGGGCGGGGCTTGGACACTGAAGCTTTCTTT. This encodes CASGRGLDTEAFF.

The gene calls are TRBV7-6 and TRBJ2-1; maybe TRBD1 (6 bases). Germline values: CDR1 SGHVS, CDR2 FNYEAQ. This CDR3 region has 12 residues. V lost 5 bases to trimming and J lost 8 bases, with 10 bases between them. CDR3 amino acids: CASSTRGYEQFF. The DNA of the CDR3 is TGTGCCAGCAGCACCAGGGGTTATGAGCAGTTCTTC. The whole variable domain, remainder taken from reference TRBV7-6 and TRBJ2-1, is GAGVSQSPRYKVTKRGQDVALRCDPISGHVSLYWYRQALGQGPEFLTYFNYEAQQDKSGLPNDRFSAERPEGSISTLTIQRTEQRDSAMYRCASSTRGYEQFFGPGTRLTVL.

The chain combines TRBV30 with TRBJ1-1; D ambiguous. The germline V gene encodes CDR1 GTSNPN and CDR2 SVGIG (reference sequence). This CDR3 has 13 residues. V dropped 6 bases and J dropped 6 bases, with 17 bases sitting between them. The CDR3 DNA reads as TGTGCCTGCCCAACTCTGAGCTCGTCTGAAGCTTTCTTT. Its protein product is CACPTLSSSEAFF.

Note on this clone: Other DNA sequences in this sample translate to the same CDR3. The chain's CDR3 is CASSYRLDSGELFF. As DNA, the CDR3 is TGTGCCAGCAGTTACCGGCTGGACAGCGGGGAGCTGTTTTTT. This chain connects TRBV6-5 to TRBJ2-2; weak D call: TRBD1 (6 bases). This CDR3 contains 14 residues. Germline V gene lookup returns CDR1 MNHEY and CDR2 SVGAGI. Trimming stripped 2 bases from V and 7 bases from J, with 11 bases between.

This clone has a single count. V and J are TRBV5-8 and TRBJ2-3; 10 bases agree with TRBD1. CDR3 length: 17 residues. The V gene's germline CDR1 is SGHTS and CDR2 YDEGEE. Trimming removed 4 bases from V and 1 base from J; junction bases left unmatched: 9. The CDR3, as DNA: TGTGCCAGCAGCCACCTTCCCGGGACAGGGGGCACAGATACGCAGTATTTT. Residues: CASSHLPGTGGTDTQYF.

V usage is TRBV10-1 and J usage is TRBJ2-3; D not resolved. Trimming cost V 6 bases and J 3 bases, with 13 bases left between them. The CDR3 length is 14 residues. Looked up from germline, CDR1 is WNHNN and CDR2 is SYGVQD (reference sequence). The CDR3 protein is CASRAGLSTDTQYF. CDR3 in DNA: TGCGCCAGCAGAGCCGGGTTATCGACAGATACGCAGTATTTT.

This sequence joins TRBV4-1 and TRBJ2-2; 16 bases fit TRBD2. The CDR3 runs to 17 residues. Germline assignment: CDR1 MGHRA and CDR2 YSYEKL. Unmatched junction bases numbered 3, after V lost 1 base and J lost 7 bases. The CDR3 coding sequence is TGCGCCAGCAGCCAAGGGGGACTAGCGGGGGGGTACGGGGAGCTGTTTTTT. As protein: CASSQGGLAGGYGELFF.

The V and J genes are TRBV30 and TRBJ2-7, with TRBD2 identical over 7 bases. CDR3 length equals 13 residues. The V segment lost 3 bases and the J segment 1 base; nucleotides outside the gene matches: 3. Per the germline V gene, CDR1 is GTSNPN and CDR2 is SVGIG (reference sequence). CDR3 in DNA: TGTGCCTGGAGCTCGGGGGGTTCCTACGAGCAGTACTTC. This gives the protein CAWSSGGSYEQYF. Drawing the rest from reference TRBV30 and TRBJ2-7, the complete variable domain is SQTIHQWPATLVQPVGSPLSLECTVEGTSNPNLYWYRQAAGRGLQLLFYSVGIGQISSEVPQNLSASRPQDRQFILSSKKLLLSDSGFYLCAWSSGGSYEQYFGPGTRLTVT.

The chain carries TRBV9 and TRBJ1-5; 7 nucleotides line up with TRBD1. This CDR3 has 14 amino acids. V was clipped by 0 bases and J by 6 bases; unmatched bases: 3. Germline V CDR1 and CDR2: SGDLS, YYNGEE. CDR3 in amino acids: CASSVGAGGQPQHF. CDR3 DNA: TGTGCCAGCAGCGTAGGGGCAGGGGGTCAGCCCCAGCATTTT.

The gene calls are TRBV2 and TRBJ1-5; a weak D match, TRBD1 (5 bases). Trimming shortened V by 1 base and J by 2 bases, and 9 bases separated the two germline ends. The CDR3 extends over 15 amino acids. Germline CDR1 and CDR2: SNHLY and FYNNEI. The CDR3 is CASSEDRLGNQPQHF. CDR3 sequence (DNA): TGTGCCAGCAGTGAAGACAGGTTAGGCAATCAGCCCCAGCATTTT. Looking up the rest from reference TRBV2 and TRBJ1-5 gives the full variable domain: EPEVTQTPSHQVTQMGQEVILRCVPISNHLYFYWYRQILGQKVEFLVSFYNNEISEKSEIFDDQFSVERPDGSNFTLKIRSTKLEDSAMYFCASSEDRLGNQPQHFGDGTRLSIL.

The J gene is TRBJ2-1, the V gene TRBV6-5, with no clear D. The CDR3 spans 15 residues. CDR1 is MNHEY and CDR2 is SVGAGI in the germline V gene. V was shortened by 2 bases and J by 5 bases, with 13 bases between the two germline ends. The CDR3 bases are TGTGCCAGCAGTTACACGAGGCCCTTAAACAATGAGCAGTTCTTC. Protein sequence: CASSYTRPLNNEQFF.

This chain uses TRBV11-2 with TRBJ1-4; possible D gene TRBD1, 5 bases. CDR1 and CDR2 (germline): SGHAT, FQNNGV. The CDR3 has 16 amino acids. V lost 5 bases to trimming and J lost 0 bases, with 13 bases between them. The CDR3 loop reads CASSPGQPATNEKLFF. The CDR3 nucleotides read TGTGCCAGCAGCCCTGGACAACCTGCAACTAATGAAAAACTGTTTTTT.

The chain links TRBV7-6 to TRBJ1-4; D is perhaps TRBD1 (6 bases). V was cut by 3 bases and J by 7 bases, with 15 bases left in between. Germline V gives CDR1 SGHVS, CDR2 FNYEAQ. The length of the CDR3 is 15 residues. CDR3 in DNA: TGTGCCAGCAGCTTGGGGGCCCTAGGAGGTGAAAAACTGTTTTTT. Translated, it gives CASSLGALGGEKLFF.

This sequence joins TRBV5-1 and TRBJ2-3; 9 nucleotides match TRBD2. The V segment lost 4 bases and the J segment 6 bases; nucleotides outside the gene matches: 3. The CDR3 runs to 13 residues. Germline CDR1 is SGHRS and CDR2 is YFSETQ. Written as DNA, the CDR3 is TGCGCCAGCAGCGGCGGGGGGGCGGATACGCAGTATTTT. Its protein is CASSGGGADTQYF.

The J gene is TRBJ2-7, the V gene TRBV13; TRBD2 matches 9 bases. The CDR3 is made up of 15 amino acids. The trim removed 3 bases at V and 4 bases at J, leaving 7 bases unmatched. Germline-derived CDR1 and CDR2 are PRHDT and FYEKMQ (reference sequence). This CDR3 is CASSFGGGAPYEQYF. The CDR3 coding sequence is TGTGCCAGCAGCTTTGGCGGGGGGGCACCGTACGAGCAGTACTTC.

The gene calls are TRBV15 and TRBJ2-5; no reliable D call. The V gene's germline CDR1 is LNHNV and CDR2 YYDKDF (reference sequence). CDR3 length: 14 residues. V was shortened by 8 bases and J by 0 bases, with 13 bases between the two germline ends. CDR3 nucleotides: TGTGCCACCTCTCCAGATCCGTACCAAGAGACCCAGTACTTC. It encodes CATSPDPYQETQYF.

This clone was counted a single time. CDR3 DNA sequence: TGTGCCAGCGGGGGGGGGTCTGGCAATCAGCCCCAGCATTTT. Protein product: CASGGGSGNQPQHF. The chain links TRBV25-1 to TRBJ1-5; TRBD1 is a possible D gene (5 bases). V lost 8 bases and J 2 bases, leaving 13 bases between the germline ends. Germline CDR1 is MGHDK and CDR2 is SYGVNS. CDR3 length: 14 residues. Based on the CDR3 plus reference TRBV25-1 and TRBJ1-5, the full variable domain is EADIYQTPRYLVIGTGKKITLECSQTMGHDKMYWYQQDPGMELHLIHYSYGVNSTEKGDLSSESTVSRIRTEHFPLTLESARPSHTSQYLCASGGGSGNQPQHFGDGTRLSIL.

The chain is built from TRBV19 and TRBJ2-5; tentatively, D is TRBD1 (6 bases). This CDR3 region has 16 residues. Per germline, CDR1 LNHDA and CDR2 SQIVND (reference sequence). V was clipped by 1 base and J by 3 bases, with 15 bases between them. The CDR3 loop reads CASSIVGGQGKETQYF. CDR3 bases: TGTGCCAGTAGTATAGTAGGGGGTCAGGGTAAAGAGACCCAGTACTTC.